The next 16 T cell receptor beta chains were all read from a single sample in a study of blood T cell repertoires in COVID-19. Profiled with immunoSEQ multiplex PCR; TCRdb holds only in-frame clones, not every one. This table has under 200,000 clones, approximately 86% appearing once. The specimen sequenced was PBMCs or T cells enriched from blood (not recorded which). The receptors were sampled from a woman aged 55-69 years with acute COVID-19.

The chain recombines TRBV5-1 with TRBJ2-3; TRBD1 matches at 9 bases. The CDR3 is made up of 16 amino acids. Losses at the gene ends were 0 bases for V and 2 bases for J; bases not matched to a gene: 4. Per germline, CDR1 SGHRS and CDR2 YFSETQ. CDR3 sequence reads: CASSLAGQGYTDTQYF. For the CDR3, the DNA is TGCGCCAGCAGCTTGGCGGGACAGGGCTACACAGATACGCAGTATTTT.

The chain employs TRBV9 and TRBJ1-1, with D perhaps TRBD1 (5 bases). Trimming removed 3 bases at V and 14 bases at J, with 20 bases between. CDR1 is SGDLS and CDR2 is YYNGEE in the germline V gene. The CDR3 has 13 residues. CDR3 nucleotides: TGTGCCAGCAGCGCCCTCCTTGAGGACGGGGGGTTCTTT. Translating gives CASSALLEDGGFF.

This sequence joins TRBV23-1 and TRBJ2-3, with TRBD1 matching over 8 bases. TRBV23-1 is identified as an open reading frame with a role that is uncertain. This CDR3 has 18 residues. Trimming took 0 bases from V and 3 from J; bases not matched to a gene: 11. CDR3 bases: TGCGCCAGCAGTCAATCTGGGACAGGTGGGGGGTTGACAGATACGCAGTATTTT. Its translation is CASSQSGTGGGLTDTQYF.

The gene calls are TRBV3-1 (or the pseudogene TRBV3-2) and TRBJ2-3; 10 nucleotides align to TRBD2. Germline V gives CDR1 LGHDT, CDR2 YNNKEL (reference sequence). This CDR3 is 16 amino acids long. The J segment lost 8 bases and the V segment lost 4 bases, leaving 12 bases of the junction unmatched. DNA for the CDR3: TGTGCCAGCAGCCCTCAGGGAGCGGGAGGGCTCCGTACGCAGTATTTT. It specifies CASSPQGAGGLRTQYF.

V and J are TRBV2 and TRBJ1-4, with 7 bases identical to TRBD1. V trimming: 4 bases; J trimming: 5 bases; junction bases outside the gene matches: 7. CDR3 length equals 15 residues. The germline V gene encodes CDR1 SNHLY and CDR2 FYNNEI. CDR3 loop: CASSGTDRDNEKLFF. In DNA, the CDR3 is TGTGCCAGCAGTGGCACTGACAGGGACAATGAAAAACTGTTTTTT.

This sequence joins TRBV4-3 and TRBJ2-1, with 7 bases fitting TRBD2. Germline V lookup: CDR1 LGHNA, CDR2 YSLEER. The CDR3 totals 15 residues. The junction had 7 bases not matched to a gene; V was cut back by 4 bases and J by 4 bases. CDR3 nucleotides: TGCGCCAGCAGCCCATTCGCGGGGGAATACAATGAGCAGTTCTTC. Amino acid sequence: CASSPFAGEYNEQFF.

The chain employs TRBV25-1 and TRBJ1-6; D ambiguous. The CDR3 runs 11 residues. Germline V gene lookup returns CDR1 MGHDK and CDR2 SYGVNS. V was trimmed by 2 bases and J by 17 bases, leaving 10 bases between them. In DNA form, the CDR3 reads TGTGCCAGCAGTGAAGCTGGAGTTGTCCACTTT. This encodes CASSEAGVVHF.

The chain links TRBV10-2 to TRBJ1-5; D not resolved. From germline, CDR1 is WSHSY and CDR2 SAAADI. V lost 5 bases, J lost 7 bases, and 12 bases lay in between. The CDR3 contains 13 residues. CDR3 nucleotides: TGCGCCAGCAGTTCGGGGTCTTACCAGCCCCAGCATTTT. Protein product: CASSSGSYQPQHF.

The chain joins TRBV7-9 to TRBJ2-2; D call uncertain. The V end lost 1 base, the J end lost 6 bases, and 12 bases lay between the germline ends. There are 15 residues in the CDR3. Germline loops: CDR1 SEHNR, CDR2 FQNEAQ (reference sequence). CDR3 sequence: CASSLGAISAGELFF. CDR3 DNA: TGTGCCAGCAGCTTAGGCGCCATCTCCGCCGGGGAGCTGTTTTTT.

This sequence joins TRBV24-1 and TRBJ2-1; 9 bases agree with TRBD1. The ends lost 4 bases at V and 8 bases at J; junction bases unmatched: 11. The germline CDR1 and CDR2 sequences are KGHDR and SFDVKD. This CDR3 comprises 16 residues. The CDR3 region is CATSESGTGQMDEQFF. CDR3 sequence (DNA): TGTGCCACCAGTGAATCCGGGACAGGGCAAATGGATGAGCAGTTCTTC.

The V call is TRBV11-2, the J call TRBJ2-5; maybe TRBD1 (7 bases). V lost 4 bases and J 5 bases, leaving 20 bases between the germline ends. The CDR3 length is 16 residues. Looked up from germline, CDR1 is SGHAT and CDR2 is FQNNGV. CDR3 residues: CASSSPRRGRGETQYF. CDR3 DNA sequence: TGTGCCAGCAGCTCCCCCCGGAGGGGGCGAGGGGAGACCCAGTACTTC.

V gene TRBV27 combines with J gene TRBJ1-1; maybe TRBD1 (6 bases). This CDR3 contains 16 residues. Germline V lookup: CDR1 MNHEY, CDR2 SMNVEV (reference sequence). Trimming removed 1 base from V and 5 bases from J, with 17 bases in between. The DNA for the CDR3 is TGTGCCAGCAGTTTATTGGACAGCATTTCCGGGACTGAAGCTTTCTTT. Translation: CASSLLDSISGTEAFF.

The count of this clone is one. The chain couples TRBV10-3 to TRBJ2-5, with 12 bases identical to TRBD2. The CDR3 consists of 13 residues. Germline loops: CDR1 ENHRY, CDR2 SYGVKD. The V gene end was trimmed by 10 bases and the J gene end by 5 bases; junction bases not matched to a gene: 5. CDR3 sequence reads: CASRLAGEETQYF. The DNA of the CDR3 is TGTGCCAGTCGACTAGCGGGAGAGGAGACCCAGTACTTC.

The genes are TRBV5-4 and TRBJ1-3; D is possibly TRBD1 (5 bases). Germline CDR1 SGHNT, CDR2 YYREEE (reference sequence). This CDR3 has 16 residues. V was clipped by 0 bases and J by 0 bases, with 10 bases between them. CDR3 DNA: TGTGCCAGCAGCTTGGGTCTCGGGGGCTCTGGAAACACCATATATTTT. It encodes CASSLGLGGSGNTIYF.

This clone turned up a few times. The chain is built from TRBV3-1 (or the pseudogene TRBV3-2) and TRBJ2-1, with TRBD2 as a possible D gene (5 bases). Trimming cost V 6 bases and J 9 bases, with 18 bases left between them. The CDR3 contains 14 residues. The germline gives CDR1 LGHDT, CDR2 YNNKEL (reference sequence). CDR3 sequence: CASSPLRSGGEQFF. In nucleotides, the CDR3 is TGTGCCAGCAGTCCCCTAAGGAGTGGAGGTGAGCAGTTCTTC.

The chain couples TRBV19 to TRBJ2-3; tentatively, D is TRBD1 (6 bases). Trimming left V 6 bases short and J 0 bases short, with 16 bases between. Germline V gene lookup returns CDR1 LNHDA and CDR2 SQIVND (reference sequence). There are 16 residues in the CDR3. The CDR3 sequence is CASSYTGKYSTDTQYF. Here the CDR3 DNA reads TGTGCCAGTAGCTACACAGGGAAATACAGCACAGATACGCAGTATTTT. Drawing the rest from reference TRBV19 and TRBJ2-3, the complete variable domain is DGGITQSPKYLFRKEGQNVTLSCEQNLNHDAMYWYRQDPGQGLRLIYYSQIVNDFQKGDIAEGYSVSREKKESFPLTVTSAQKNPTAFYLCASSYTGKYSTDTQYFGPGTRLTVL.